Detailed here is one T cell receptor (beta chain). Antigen unknown. The sample is drawn from a study of monozygotic twins with inflammatory bowel disease. Notes on the study in general: No separation of different T cell subtypes was possible.

Germline CDR1 reads SGHVS; CDR2 reads FQNEAQ. The CDR3 runs to 15 residues. Whole blood supplied total RNA, and T cells were not sorted. The cDNA of both the TCRalpha and TCRbeta chains was subjected to two nested PCRs of about 16 and 10 cycles. Following a re-call of the 5' RACE reads, TCRdb has one entry per CDR3 protein and lacks DNA. In total, the table holds around 450,000 distinct CDR3 sequences. This clonotype originated in a human donor with ulcerative colitis or Crohn's disease, or a healthy co-twin of an affected twin (not recorded which). Sequenced input: blood. The chain recombines TRBV7-8 with TRBJ2-1; lacking DNA, the TRBD2 call made by TCRdb goes unchecked. The CDR3 sequence is CASSLGTIAGNEQFF.